The clone carrying this TCR beta chain was seen repeatedly, ten times or more. Its matching antigen is unknown. Each cDNA molecule carried a unique molecular identifier. TCRdb re-derived calls from the 5' RACE reads in MiXCR, one entry per CDR3 protein. The sample has 30,000 to 40,000 distinct CDR3 sequences, 4.6% seen once. The CDR3 is 14 amino acids. The V and J ends lost 10 bases and 4 bases respectively, with 16 bases between them. Per the germline V gene, CDR1 is LNHDA and CDR2 is SQIVND (reference sequence). The sample belongs to a study of early T cells in non-severe SARS-CoV-2 infection. Whole-study context: Chains were unpaired, as sequencing was done on bulk RNA from unsorted whole blood.

Study-wide points: A preference for anti-spike CD8 responses marked VDJdb matching, which missed private and CD4 specificities.

The receptor was isolated from an adult who was a healthcare worker with PCR-confirmed SARS-CoV-2 infection or an uninfected control (not recorded which). Sequenced material: whole blood. The chain employs TRBV19 and TRBJ2-2; possibly TRBD1 or TRBD2 for D (5 bases each). The CDR3 spells CATDSGHLTGELFF. DNA of the CDR3: TGTGCCACCGACAGCGGACATCTCACCGGGGAGCTGTTTTTT. The full variable domain, completed using reference TRBV19 and TRBJ2-2, is DGGITQSPKYLFRKEGQNVTLSCEQNLNHDAMYWYRQDPGQGLRLIYYSQIVNDFQKGDIAEGYSVSREKKESFPLTVTSAQKNPTAFYLCATDSGHLTGELFFGEGSRLTVL.